The 12 T cell receptor beta chains presented below share a single source sample, sequenced in a study of T cells in Graves' hyperthyroidism and ophthalmopathy. RNA transcripts served as the template for amplifying TCR beta CDR3 regions. The HTBI set primed first-round TCR CDR3 RT-PCR. TCRdb re-analysed the multiplex PCR reads in MiXCR, keeping a single row per CDR3 protein. The sample lists a few hundred thousand distinct CDR3 sequences; 46% were seen once. The material sequenced was peripheral blood or thyroid tissue (not recorded which). Source of these receptors: a woman aged 18-35 years with Graves' hyperthyroidism.

This clonotype was seen ten or more times. The chain links TRBV5-6 to TRBJ2-5; 8 bases map to TRBD2. In germline, CDR1 is SGHDT, CDR2 YYEEEE. The CDR3 runs 15 residues. J lost 2 bases, V lost 0 bases, and 3 bases had no gene match. The CDR3 region is CASSLAGGGQETQYF. CDR3 sequence (DNA): TGTGCCAGCAGCTTGGCCGGGGGGGGGCAAGAGACCCAGTACTTC.

This clonotype was seen many times. The rearrangement joins TRBV12-3 or TRBV12-4 to TRBJ1-1; D is unclear. The CDR3 consists of 14 residues. V was shortened by 3 bases and J by 5 bases, with 13 bases between the two germline ends. The chain's CDR3 is CASSFSGGRTEAFF. The CDR3 bases are TGTGCCAGCAGTTTCTCCGGCGGTCGGACTGAAGCTTTCTTT.

This clonotype occurred many times. V gene TRBV6-2 or TRBV6-3 combines with J gene TRBJ2-5; D remains ambiguous. The germline V and J ends were trimmed by 6 bases and 5 bases, with 13 bases remaining between them. CDR3 length: 13 residues. Germline V gene data show CDR1 as MNHEY and CDR2 as SVGEGT. Written as DNA, the CDR3 is TGTGCCAGCAGGAGGACGTCCTTGGAGACCCAGTACTTC. Amino acids: CASRRTSLETQYF.

This clonotype appeared many times. J is TRBJ1-5 and V is TRBV19; D may be TRBD1 (5 bases). The CDR3 extends over 13 amino acids. Germline CDR1 is LNHDA and CDR2 is SQIVND (reference sequence). V gave up 9 bases and J gave up 7 bases, with 16 bases separating them. In DNA, the CDR3 is TGTGCCAGCCGGGTCCCTGGGGGGCAGCCCCAGCATTTT. This gives the protein CASRVPGGQPQHF.

This sequence joins TRBV11-1 and TRBJ2-7; 7 bases are shared with TRBD1. This CDR3 is built from 14 residues. The germline CDR1 and CDR2 sequences are SGHAT and FQDESV (reference sequence). The J segment lost 4 bases and the V segment lost 5 bases, leaving 8 bases of the junction unmatched. CDR3 in amino acids: CASSLWTGAYEQYF. The CDR3 DNA follows: TGTGCCAGCAGCCTATGGACAGGAGCGTACGAGCAGTACTTC.

The CDR3 spells CASSASGRDYGYTF. The CDR3 DNA is TGTGCCAGCAGCGCTAGCGGCCGGGACTATGGCTACACCTTC. This chain uses TRBV7-2 with TRBJ1-2, with D hard to call. Deletions cut 5 bases from V and 3 bases from J, with 13 bases between. CDR1 SGHTA and CDR2 FQGNSA come from the germline V gene. This CDR3 spans 14 amino acids.

This chain links TRBV7-9 with TRBJ1-1; TRBD1 aligns across 7 bases. V trimming: 5 bases; J trimming: 3 bases; junction bases outside the gene matches: 15. Germline-derived CDR1 and CDR2 are SEHNR and FQNEAQ (reference sequence). The CDR3 totals 17 residues. The CDR3 DNA follows: TGTGCCAGCAGCGTAACGGGCAGGGGGTATGAGCACACTGAAGCTTTCTTT. Amino acids: CASSVTGRGYEHTEAFF.

The chain couples TRBV7-6 to TRBJ2-7, with TRBD1 identical over 10 bases. The J segment lost 5 bases and the V segment lost 6 bases, leaving 10 bases of the junction unmatched. This CDR3 spans 15 amino acids. Germline CDR1 SGHVS, CDR2 FNYEAQ. This CDR3 is CASSSGQGGKDEQYF. In nucleotides, the CDR3 is TGTGCCAGCAGTAGCGGACAGGGGGGTAAGGACGAGCAGTACTTC.

This rearrangement joins TRBV20-1 to TRBJ1-1; no reliable D call. Trimming shortened V by 0 bases and J by 0 bases, and 5 bases separated the two germline ends. The CDR3 length is 13 residues. The germline gives CDR1 DFQATT, CDR2 SNEGSKA (reference sequence). The CDR3 bases are TGCAGTGCTAGAGATCCCATGAACACTGAAGCTTTCTTT. Amino acid sequence: CSARDPMNTEAFF.

This clonotype was observed many times. The J gene is TRBJ1-2, the V gene TRBV9; the D is unclear. CDR3 length equals 14 residues. Germline V lookup: CDR1 SGDLS, CDR2 YYNGEE. V was shortened by 3 bases and J by 8 bases, with 17 bases between the two germline ends. CDR3: CASSGAPWSDGYTF. CDR3 DNA sequence: TGTGCCAGCAGCGGAGCCCCCTGGTCCGACGGCTACACCTTC.

The chain is built from TRBV10-3 and TRBJ1-6, with no clear D. V was pared by 10 bases and J by 5 bases, with 12 bases between. This CDR3 is built from 13 residues. Germline assignment: CDR1 ENHRY and CDR2 SYGVKD. In DNA form, the CDR3 reads TGTGCCACCCGGACCGATAATAATTCACCCCTCCACTTT. Translation gives CATRTDNNSPLHF.

In its sample, this clonotype was seen many times. V usage is TRBV7-2 and J usage is TRBJ2-7, with D perhaps TRBD2 (5 bases). The CDR3 loop spans 14 amino acids. Germline CDR1 SGHTA, CDR2 FQGNSA. Trimming took 0 bases from V and 4 from J, leaving 10 bases between them. DNA for the CDR3: TGTGCCAGCAGCTTAGCAGGTAGCGCGTACGAGCAGTACTTC. This gives the protein CASSLAGSAYEQYF. The variable domain in full, completed from reference TRBV7-2 and TRBJ2-7, reads GAGVSQSPSNKVTEKGKDVELRCDPISGHTALYWYRQSLGQGLEFLIYFQGNSAPDKSGLPSDRFSAERTGGSVSTLTIQRTQQEDSAVYLCASSLAGSAYEQYFGPGTRLTVT.